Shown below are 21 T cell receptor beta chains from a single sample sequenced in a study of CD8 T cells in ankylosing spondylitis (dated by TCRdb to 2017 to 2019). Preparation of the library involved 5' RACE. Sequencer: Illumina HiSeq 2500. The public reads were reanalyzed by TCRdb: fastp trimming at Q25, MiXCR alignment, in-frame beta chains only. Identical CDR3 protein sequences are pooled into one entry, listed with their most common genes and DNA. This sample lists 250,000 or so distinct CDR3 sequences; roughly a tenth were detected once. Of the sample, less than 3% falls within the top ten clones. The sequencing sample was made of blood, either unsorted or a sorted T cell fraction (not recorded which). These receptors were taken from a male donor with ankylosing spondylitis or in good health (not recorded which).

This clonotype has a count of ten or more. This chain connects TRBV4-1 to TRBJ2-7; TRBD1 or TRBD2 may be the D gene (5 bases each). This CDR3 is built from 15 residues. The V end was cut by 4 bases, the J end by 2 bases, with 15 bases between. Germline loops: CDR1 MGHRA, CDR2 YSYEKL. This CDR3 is CASSLRDQTAYEQYF. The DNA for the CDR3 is TGCGCCAGCAGCCTAAGGGACCAAACGGCCTACGAGCAGTACTTC.

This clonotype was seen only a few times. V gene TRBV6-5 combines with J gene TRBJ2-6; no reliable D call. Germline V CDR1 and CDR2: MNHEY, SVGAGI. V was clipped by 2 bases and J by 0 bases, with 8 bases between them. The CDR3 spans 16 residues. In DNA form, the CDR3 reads TGTGCCAGCAGTTACGGCCGCGACTCTGGGGCCAACGTCCTGACTTTC. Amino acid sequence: CASSYGRDSGANVLTF.

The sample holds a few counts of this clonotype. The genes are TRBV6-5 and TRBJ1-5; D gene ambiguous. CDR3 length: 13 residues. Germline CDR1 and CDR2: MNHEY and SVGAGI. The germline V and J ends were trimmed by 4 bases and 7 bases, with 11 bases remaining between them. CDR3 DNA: TGTGCCAGCAGTTGGAGGGTAGACCAGCCCCAGCATTTT. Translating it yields CASSWRVDQPQHF.

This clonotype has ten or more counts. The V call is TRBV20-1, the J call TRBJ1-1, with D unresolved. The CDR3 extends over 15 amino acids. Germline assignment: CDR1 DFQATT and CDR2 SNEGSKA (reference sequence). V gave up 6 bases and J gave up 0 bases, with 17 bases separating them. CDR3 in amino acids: CSAQSPGLLNTEAFF. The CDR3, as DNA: TGCAGTGCGCAGTCACCGGGCCTCCTGAACACTGAAGCTTTCTTT.

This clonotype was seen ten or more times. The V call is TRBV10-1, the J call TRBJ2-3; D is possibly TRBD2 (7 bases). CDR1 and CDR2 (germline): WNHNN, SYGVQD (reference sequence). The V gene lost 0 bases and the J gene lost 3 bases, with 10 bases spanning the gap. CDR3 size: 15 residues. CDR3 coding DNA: TGCGCCAGCAGTGAGTCCGGGGGGCGAACAGATACGCAGTATTTT. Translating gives CASSESGGRTDTQYF.

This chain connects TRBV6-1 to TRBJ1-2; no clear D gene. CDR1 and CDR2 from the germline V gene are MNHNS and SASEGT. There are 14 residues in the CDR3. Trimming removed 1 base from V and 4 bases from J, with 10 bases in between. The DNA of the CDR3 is TGTGCCAGCAGTGAAGTCGGCCGACCCTATGGCTACACCTTC. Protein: CASSEVGRPYGYTF.

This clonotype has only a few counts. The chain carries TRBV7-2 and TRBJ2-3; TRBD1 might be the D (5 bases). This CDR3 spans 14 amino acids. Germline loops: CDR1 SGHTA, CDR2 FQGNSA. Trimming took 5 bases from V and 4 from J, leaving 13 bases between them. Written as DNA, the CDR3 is TGTGCCAGCAGCCTAAATCCAGGGCCAGATACGCAGTATTTT. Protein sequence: CASSLNPGPDTQYF.

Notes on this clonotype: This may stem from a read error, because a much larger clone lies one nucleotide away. The CDR3 region is CAGSLERDADTQYF. The DNA for the CDR3 is TGTGCCGGCAGTCTCGAGCGGGATGCAGATACGCAGTATTTT. The gene calls are TRBV27 and TRBJ2-3, with 7 bases lining up with TRBD2. Germline values: CDR1 MNHEY, CDR2 SMNVEV (reference sequence). The CDR3 sequence is 14 residues long.

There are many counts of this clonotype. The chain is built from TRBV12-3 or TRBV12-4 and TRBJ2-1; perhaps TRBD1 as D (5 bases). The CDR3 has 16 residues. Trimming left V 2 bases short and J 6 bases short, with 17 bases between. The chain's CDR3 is CASSLIGMTQVNEQFF. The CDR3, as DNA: TGTGCCAGCAGTTTAATTGGGATGACACAGGTCAATGAGCAGTTCTTC.

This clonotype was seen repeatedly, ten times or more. The CDR3 DNA follows: TGTGCCAGCCGGGACAGTCTCAATGAAAAACTGTTTTTT. Translating it yields CASRDSLNEKLFF. J is TRBJ1-4 and V is TRBV2, with TRBD1 matching over 7 bases. The germline V gene has CDR1 SNHLY and CDR2 FYNNEI. The J segment lost 5 bases and the V segment lost 8 bases, leaving 5 bases of the junction unmatched. The CDR3 covers 13 residues.

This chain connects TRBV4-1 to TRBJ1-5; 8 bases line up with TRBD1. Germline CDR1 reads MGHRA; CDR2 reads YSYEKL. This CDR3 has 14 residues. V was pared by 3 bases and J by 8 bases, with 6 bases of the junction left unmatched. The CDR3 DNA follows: TGCGCCAGCAGCCAGCGACAGGGGTTTGAGCCCCAGCATTTT. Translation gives CASSQRQGFEPQHF.

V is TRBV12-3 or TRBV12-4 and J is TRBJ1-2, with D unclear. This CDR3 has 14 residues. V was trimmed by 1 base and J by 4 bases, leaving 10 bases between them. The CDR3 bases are TGTGCCAGCAGTTTAGATCAGAATATCTATGGCTACACCTTC. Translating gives CASSLDQNIYGYTF.

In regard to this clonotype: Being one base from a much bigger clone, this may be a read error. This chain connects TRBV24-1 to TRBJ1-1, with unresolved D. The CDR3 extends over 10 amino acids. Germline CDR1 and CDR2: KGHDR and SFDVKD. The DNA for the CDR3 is TGTACCACCAGTGATTTAGAGGGCCGGTTT. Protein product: CTTSDLEGRF.

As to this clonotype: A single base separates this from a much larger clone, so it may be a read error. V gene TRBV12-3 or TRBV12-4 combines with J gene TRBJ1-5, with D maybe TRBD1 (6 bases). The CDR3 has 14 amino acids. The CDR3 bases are TGTGCCACCAGTTTCGGGACATCTAATCAGCCCCAGCATTTT. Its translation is CATSFGTSNQPQHF.

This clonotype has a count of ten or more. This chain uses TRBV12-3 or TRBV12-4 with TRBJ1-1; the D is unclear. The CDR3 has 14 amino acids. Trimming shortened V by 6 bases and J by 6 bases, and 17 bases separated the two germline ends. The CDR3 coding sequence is TGTGCCAGCAGGTTGGACGGGTCAAGACCTGAAGCTTTCTTT. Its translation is CASRLDGSRPEAFF.

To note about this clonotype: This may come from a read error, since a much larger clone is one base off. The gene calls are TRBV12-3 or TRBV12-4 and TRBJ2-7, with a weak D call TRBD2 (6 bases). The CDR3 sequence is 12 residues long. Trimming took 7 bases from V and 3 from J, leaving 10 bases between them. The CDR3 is CASTPGGYEQYF. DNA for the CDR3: TGTGCCAGCACCCCCGGGGGCTACGAGCAGTACTTC.

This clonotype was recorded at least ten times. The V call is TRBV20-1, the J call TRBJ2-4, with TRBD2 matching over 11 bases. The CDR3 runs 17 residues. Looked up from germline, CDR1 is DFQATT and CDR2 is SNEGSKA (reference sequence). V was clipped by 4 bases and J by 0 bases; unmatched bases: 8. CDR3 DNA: TGCAGTGCTATGACTAGCGGGGCCACCTTAGCCAAAAACATTCAGTACTTC. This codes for CSAMTSGATLAKNIQYF.

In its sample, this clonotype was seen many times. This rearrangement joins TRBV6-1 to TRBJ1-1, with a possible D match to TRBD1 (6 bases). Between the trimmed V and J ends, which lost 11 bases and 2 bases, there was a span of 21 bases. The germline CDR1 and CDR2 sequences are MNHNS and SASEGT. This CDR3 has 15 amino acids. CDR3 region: CAARRLGGDNTEAFF. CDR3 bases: TGTGCCGCCCGTCGACTAGGGGGGGATAACACTGAAGCTTTCTTT.

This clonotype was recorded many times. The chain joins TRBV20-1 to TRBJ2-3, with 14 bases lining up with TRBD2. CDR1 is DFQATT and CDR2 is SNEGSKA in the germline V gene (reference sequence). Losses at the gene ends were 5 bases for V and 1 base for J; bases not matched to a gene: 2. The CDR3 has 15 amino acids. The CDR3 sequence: CSAGGLAGGTDTQYF. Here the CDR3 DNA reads TGCAGTGCTGGGGGACTAGCGGGGGGCACAGATACGCAGTATTTT.

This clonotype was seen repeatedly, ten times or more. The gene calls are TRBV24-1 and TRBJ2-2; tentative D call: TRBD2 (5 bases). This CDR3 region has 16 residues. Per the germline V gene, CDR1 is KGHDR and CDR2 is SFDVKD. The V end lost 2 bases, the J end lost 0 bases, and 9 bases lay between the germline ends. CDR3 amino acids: CATSDSGGSNTGELFF. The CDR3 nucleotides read TGTGCCACCAGTGATTCGGGCGGGTCGAACACCGGGGAGCTGTTTTTT.

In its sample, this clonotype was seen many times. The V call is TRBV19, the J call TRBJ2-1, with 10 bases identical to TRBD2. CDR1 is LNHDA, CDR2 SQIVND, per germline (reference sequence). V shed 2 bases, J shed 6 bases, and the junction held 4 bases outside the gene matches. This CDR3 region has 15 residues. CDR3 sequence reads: CASSITAGGPNEQFF. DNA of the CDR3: TGTGCCAGTAGTATAACAGCGGGAGGGCCCAATGAGCAGTTCTTC.